This TCR beta chain was captured by sequencing in a study of cytomegalovirus exposure and HLA in healthy donors listed by TCRdb under 2017. For the study in its entirety: According to a later analysis, the 100 to 150 validation repertoires were produced on the same platform as the 700 or so repertoires of the first cohort. The study aimed to test whether signatures of past pathogen exposure could be identified by cataloging public T cell receptors. Along with the approximately 650-subject first cohort, a separate validation cohort of more than 90 different subjects was used. High-throughput TCR immunosequencing, statistical association of individual TCRs with disease status, and machine learning were combined to predict cytomegalovirus infection status.

As concerns this clone: Its cognate antigen has yet to be identified. Qualities for individual bases were not recorded, and no much larger clone is one base off.

The donors were included in the validation cohort of over a hundred subjects, a group kept apart from the roughly 690-subject first cohort. The V end loses 5 bases and the J end loses 2 bases, and a stretch of 19 bases separates them. The CDR3 runs 16 amino acids, cysteine and phenylalanine included. Left in the record is the CDR3 DNA by itself, 48 bases read in frame from the first base. The germline V gene encodes CDR1 SGHTA and CDR2 FQGTGA. Summary of the overall study and its limitations: Of the cluster scores, about 94% were above 0 in a later analysis, which found that TCRs clustered in the first cohort also tended to co-occur in the roughly 130 validation repertoires. According to the authors, the approach could potentially be generalized to other disease states and immunological phenotypes. Three of the identified cytomegalovirus-associated TCR beta chains were confirmed in vitro to be specific for cytomegalovirus antigens. A total of 150 to 200 TCR beta chains were listed by the study as associated with cytomegalovirus. Across donors, most TCR sequences were observed very rarely, whereas some public TCRs were present in many individuals. A later analysis lacked HLA typing for the validation cohort, so it scored co-occurrence in that cohort across all 110 or so repertoires. In both the original and validation cohorts, the classifier was reported to diagnose cytomegalovirus status with high specificity and sensitivity.

The library relied on the immunoSEQ multiplex PCR assay. The original methods were these. A statistical classification framework was built to diagnose cytomegalovirus status from the catalog of TCR beta chain sequences. This immuneACCESS table, as held by TCRdb, lists in-frame sequences with V and J called but not all clones. Of the missing ones, under half trace to an unresolved V gene in checked studies; the others have no known cause. V and J calls and clone size come straight from that table; D and trimming were deduced from the DNA. This sample comprises about 190,000 clones, 84% of them detected only once. The ten top clones hold around 7% of the sample.

The TCR comes from a young man in good health and CMV-seropositive. Sequencing used PBMCs. The sequence is built from TRBV7-3 and TRBJ2-7; a weak D assignment points to TRBD2 (5 bases agree). Read as DNA, the sequence is TGTGCCAGCAGCCAAAGTGTCGGGAAGCGGACCTACGAGCAGTACTTC. This gives the protein CASSQSVGKRTYEQYF.